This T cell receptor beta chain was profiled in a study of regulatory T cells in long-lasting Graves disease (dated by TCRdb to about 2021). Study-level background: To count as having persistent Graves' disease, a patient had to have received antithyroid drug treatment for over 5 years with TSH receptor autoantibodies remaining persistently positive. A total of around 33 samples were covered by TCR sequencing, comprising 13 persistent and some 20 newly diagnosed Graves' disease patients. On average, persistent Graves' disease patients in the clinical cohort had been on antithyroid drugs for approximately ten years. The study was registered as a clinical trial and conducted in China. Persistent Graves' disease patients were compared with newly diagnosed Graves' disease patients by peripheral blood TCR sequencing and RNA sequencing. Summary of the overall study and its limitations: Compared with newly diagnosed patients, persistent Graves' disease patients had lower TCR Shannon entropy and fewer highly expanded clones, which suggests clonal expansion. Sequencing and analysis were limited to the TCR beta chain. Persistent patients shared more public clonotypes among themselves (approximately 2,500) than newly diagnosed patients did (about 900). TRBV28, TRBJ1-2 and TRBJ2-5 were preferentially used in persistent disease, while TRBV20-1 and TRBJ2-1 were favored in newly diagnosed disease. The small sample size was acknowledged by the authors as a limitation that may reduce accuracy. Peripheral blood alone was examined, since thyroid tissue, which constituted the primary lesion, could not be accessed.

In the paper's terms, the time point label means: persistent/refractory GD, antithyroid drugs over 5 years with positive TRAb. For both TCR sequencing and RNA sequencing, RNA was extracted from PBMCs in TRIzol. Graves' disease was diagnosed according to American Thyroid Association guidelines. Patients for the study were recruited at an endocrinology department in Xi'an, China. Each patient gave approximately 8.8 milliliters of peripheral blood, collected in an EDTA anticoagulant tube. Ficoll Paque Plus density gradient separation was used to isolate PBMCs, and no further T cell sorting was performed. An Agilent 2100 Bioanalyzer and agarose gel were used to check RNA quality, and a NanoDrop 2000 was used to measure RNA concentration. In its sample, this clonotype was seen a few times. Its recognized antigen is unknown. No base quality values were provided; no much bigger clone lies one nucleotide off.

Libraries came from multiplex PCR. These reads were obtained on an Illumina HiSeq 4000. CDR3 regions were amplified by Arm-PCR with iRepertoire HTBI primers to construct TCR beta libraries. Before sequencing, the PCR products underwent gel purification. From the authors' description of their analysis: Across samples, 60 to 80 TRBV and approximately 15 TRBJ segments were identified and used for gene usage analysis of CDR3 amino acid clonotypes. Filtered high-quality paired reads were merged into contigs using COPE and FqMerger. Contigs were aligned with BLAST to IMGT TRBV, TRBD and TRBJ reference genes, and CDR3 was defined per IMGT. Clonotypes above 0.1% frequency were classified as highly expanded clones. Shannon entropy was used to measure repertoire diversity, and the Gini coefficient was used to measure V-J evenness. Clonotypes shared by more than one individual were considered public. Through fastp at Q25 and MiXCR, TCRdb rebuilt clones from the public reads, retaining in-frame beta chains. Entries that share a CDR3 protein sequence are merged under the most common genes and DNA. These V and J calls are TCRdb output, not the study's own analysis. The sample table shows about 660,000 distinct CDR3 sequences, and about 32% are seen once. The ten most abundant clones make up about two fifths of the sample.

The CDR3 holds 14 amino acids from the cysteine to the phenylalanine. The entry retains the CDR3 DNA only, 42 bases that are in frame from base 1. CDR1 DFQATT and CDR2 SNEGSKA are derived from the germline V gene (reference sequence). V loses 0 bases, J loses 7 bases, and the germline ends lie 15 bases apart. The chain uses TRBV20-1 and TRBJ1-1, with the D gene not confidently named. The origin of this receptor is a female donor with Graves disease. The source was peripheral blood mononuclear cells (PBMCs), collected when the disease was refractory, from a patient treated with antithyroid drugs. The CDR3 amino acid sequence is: CSAREGGVHVEAFF. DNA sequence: TGCAGTGCTAGAGAGGGAGGTGTTCATGTTGAAGCTTTCTTT.